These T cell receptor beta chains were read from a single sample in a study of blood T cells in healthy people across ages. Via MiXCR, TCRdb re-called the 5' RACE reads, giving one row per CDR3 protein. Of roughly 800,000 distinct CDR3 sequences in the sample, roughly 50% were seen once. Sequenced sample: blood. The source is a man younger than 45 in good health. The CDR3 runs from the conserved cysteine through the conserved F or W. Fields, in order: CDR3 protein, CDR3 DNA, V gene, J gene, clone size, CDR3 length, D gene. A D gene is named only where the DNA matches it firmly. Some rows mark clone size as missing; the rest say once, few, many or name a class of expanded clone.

CDR3: CAWSTGGGSTDTQYF
DNA: TGTGCCTGGAGTACCGGGGGTGGGAGCACAGATACGCAGTATTTT
V: TRBV30
J: TRBJ2-3
size: NA
length: 15
D: NA

CDR3: CSVESELRYNEQFF
DNA: TGCAGCGTTGAATCGGAGCTCCGGTACAATGAGCAGTTCTTC
V: TRBV29-1
J: TRBJ2-1
size: NA
length: 14
D: NA

CDR3: CAWSPRGRQETQYF
DNA: TGTGCCTGGAGTCCCCGGGGCCGACAAGAGACCCAGTACTTC
V: TRBV30
J: TRBJ2-5
size: NA
length: 14
D: NA

CDR3: CASSSRGYSYEQYF
DNA: TGTGCCAGCAGTAGCAGGGGATACTCCTACGAGCAGTACTTC
V: TRBV2
J: TRBJ2-7
size: NA
length: 14
D: NA

CDR3: CASLTGDGYEQYF
DNA: TGTGCCAGCTTAACAGGGGACGGCTACGAGCAGTACTTC
V: TRBV2
J: TRBJ2-7
size: NA
length: 13
D: TRBD1

CDR3: CASSSGLYTDTQYF
DNA: TGTGCCAGCAGTTCGGGACTCTACACAGATACGCAGTATTTT
V: TRBV28
J: TRBJ2-3
size: NA
length: 14
D: NA

CDR3: CASSSRVGPYNEQFF
DNA: TGTGCCAGCAGCTCCCGGGTTGGACCCTACAATGAGCAGTTCTTC
V: TRBV7-2
J: TRBJ2-1
size: NA
length: 15
D: NA

CDR3: CASSFLGGASYNEQYF
DNA: TGTGCCAGCAGTTTTCTTGGCGGGGCCTCCTACAATGAGCAGTACTTC
V: TRBV28
J: TRBJ2-7
size: NA
length: 16
D: NA

CDR3: CASRRLAESYEQYF
DNA: TGTGCCAGCAGGCGCCTAGCAGAGTCCTACGAGCAGTACTTC
V: TRBV21-1
J: TRBJ2-7
size: many
length: 14
D: NA

CDR3: CSARDRNTEAFF
DNA: TGCAGTGCTCGGGACAGGAACACTGAAGCTTTCTTT
V: TRBV20-1
J: TRBJ1-1
size: once
length: 12
D: TRBD1

CDR3: CSARSTRSHKQYF
DNA: TGCAGTGCTAGATCAACACGGTCCCACAAGCAGTACTTC
V: TRBV20-1
J: TRBJ2-7
size: NA
length: 13
D: NA

CDR3: CASSDALISSYNSPLHF
DNA: TGTGCCAGCAGCGATGCACTGATAAGCTCCTATAATTCACCCCTCCACTTT
V: TRBV7-2
J: TRBJ1-6
size: NA
length: 17
D: NA

CDR3: CASSTTSSYEQYF
DNA: TGTGCCAGCAGCACTACCAGCTCCTACGAGCAGTACTTC
V: TRBV13
J: TRBJ2-7
size: few
length: 13
D: NA

CDR3: CASSLTSGHSYNEQFF
DNA: TGTGCCAGCAGTTTGACTAGCGGACACTCCTACAATGAGCAGTTCTTC
V: TRBV6-6
J: TRBJ2-1
size: NA
length: 16
D: TRBD2

CDR3: CASSLGFGGSYEQYF
DNA: TGTGCCAGCAGCTTGGGATTCGGCGGTTCCTACGAGCAGTACTTC
V: TRBV5-5
J: TRBJ2-7
size: few
length: 15
D: NA